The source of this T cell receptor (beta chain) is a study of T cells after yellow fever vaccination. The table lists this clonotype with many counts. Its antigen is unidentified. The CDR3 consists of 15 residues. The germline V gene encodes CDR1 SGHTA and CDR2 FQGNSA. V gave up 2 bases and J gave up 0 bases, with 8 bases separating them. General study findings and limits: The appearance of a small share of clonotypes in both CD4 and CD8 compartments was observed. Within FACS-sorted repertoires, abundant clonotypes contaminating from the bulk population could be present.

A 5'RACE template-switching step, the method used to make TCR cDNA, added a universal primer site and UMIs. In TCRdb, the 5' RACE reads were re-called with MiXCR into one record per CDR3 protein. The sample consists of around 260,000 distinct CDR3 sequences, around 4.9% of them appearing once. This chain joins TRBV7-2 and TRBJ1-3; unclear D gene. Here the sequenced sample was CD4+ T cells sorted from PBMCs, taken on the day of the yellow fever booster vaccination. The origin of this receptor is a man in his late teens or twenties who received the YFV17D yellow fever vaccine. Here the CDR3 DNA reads TGTGCCAGCAGCTTAACAGCCACCTCTGGAAACACCATATATTTT. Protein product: CASSLTATSGNTIYF.